The sequence of this T cell receptor beta chain was determined in a study of cytomegalovirus exposure and HLA in healthy donors. A multiplex PCR was run with 60 Vbeta primers and 13 Jbeta primers. The authors' processing: An analysis performed later counted around 86 million unique TCR beta chains (roughly 11 million of them shared). Libraries were prepared by immunoSEQ multiplex PCR; TCRdb keeps only in-frame clonotypes and omits some of them. The V and J calls and clone size were taken over from that table, and D and trimming were inferred from the DNA. The sample contains about 120,000 clones, 60% to 85% of which appear only once. This CDR3 is 11 amino acids long. V lost 7 bases and J lost 13, with 17 bases in between. Germline lookup yields CDR1 MNHNS and CDR2 SASEGT. Study-wide results and limits: Most subjects' HLA-A and HLA-B alleles were reportedly predicted from TCR beta sequences. A later analysis, which compared TCR beta chains of equal frequency, found the HLA-associated ones more clonally expanded. The authors listed some 150 TCR beta chains as cytomegalovirus-associated.

Remarks on this clone: Its specificity is not known.

The source is a female donor in good health and CMV-seronegative. The sample comprised PBMCs. The gene calls are TRBV6-1 and TRBJ2-7, with D possibly TRBD2 on 7 matching bases. Written as DNA, the CDR3 is TGTGCCAGCAACGCGGGGGCCTCTACTTACTTC. Translating it yields CASNAGASTYF.